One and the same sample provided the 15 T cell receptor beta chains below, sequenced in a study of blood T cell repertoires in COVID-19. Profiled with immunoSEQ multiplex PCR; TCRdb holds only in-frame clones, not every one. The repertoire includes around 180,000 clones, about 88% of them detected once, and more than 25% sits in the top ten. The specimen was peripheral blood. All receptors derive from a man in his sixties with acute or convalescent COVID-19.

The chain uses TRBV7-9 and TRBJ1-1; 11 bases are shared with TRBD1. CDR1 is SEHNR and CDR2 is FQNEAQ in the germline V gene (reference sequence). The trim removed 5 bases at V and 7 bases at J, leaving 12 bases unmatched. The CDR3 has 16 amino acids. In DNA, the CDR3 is TGTGCCAGCAGCCGTGCCCGGGACAGGGGGGCCCATGAAGCTTTCTTT. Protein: CASSRARDRGAHEAFF.

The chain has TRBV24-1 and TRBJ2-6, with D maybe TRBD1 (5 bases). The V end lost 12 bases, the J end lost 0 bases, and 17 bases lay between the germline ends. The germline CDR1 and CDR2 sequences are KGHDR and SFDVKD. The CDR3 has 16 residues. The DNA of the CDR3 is TGTGCCTCCTTACAGGTTCCCCCCTCTGGGGCCAACGTCCTGACTTTC. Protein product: CASLQVPPSGANVLTF.

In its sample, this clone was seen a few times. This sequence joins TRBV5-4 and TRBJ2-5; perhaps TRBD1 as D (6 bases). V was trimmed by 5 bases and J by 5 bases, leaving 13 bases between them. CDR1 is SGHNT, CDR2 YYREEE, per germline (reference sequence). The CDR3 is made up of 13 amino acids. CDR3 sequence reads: CASRVGGKETQYF. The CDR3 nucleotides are TGTGCCAGCAGAGTTGGGGGCAAGGAGACCCAGTACTTC.

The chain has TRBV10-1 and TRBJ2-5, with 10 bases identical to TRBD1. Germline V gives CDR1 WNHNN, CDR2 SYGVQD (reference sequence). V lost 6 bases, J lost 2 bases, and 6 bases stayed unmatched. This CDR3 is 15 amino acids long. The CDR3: CASSPWTGGQETQYF. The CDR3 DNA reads TGCGCCAGCAGCCCATGGACAGGGGGACAAGAGACCCAGTACTTC.

DNA of the CDR3: TGTGCCAGCAGCCAACATCTGAACACTGAAGCTTTCTTT. It specifies CASSQHLNTEAFF. This rearrangement joins TRBV14 to TRBJ1-1; D gene ambiguous. Trimming pared 2 bases from V and 0 bases from J, leaving 4 bases between. Germline V CDR1 and CDR2: SGHDN, FVKESK. This CDR3 has 13 amino acids.

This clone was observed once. CDR3 sequence: CASAPVVGVEKLFF. In nucleotides, the CDR3 is TGTGCCAGTGCCCCTGTAGTGGGAGTCGAAAAACTGTTTTTT. V is TRBV6-6 and J is TRBJ1-4, with D unclear. Germline CDR1 and CDR2: MNHNY and SVGAGI (reference sequence). The CDR3 extends over 14 amino acids. V shed 9 bases and J shed 8 bases, with 19 bases lying between them.

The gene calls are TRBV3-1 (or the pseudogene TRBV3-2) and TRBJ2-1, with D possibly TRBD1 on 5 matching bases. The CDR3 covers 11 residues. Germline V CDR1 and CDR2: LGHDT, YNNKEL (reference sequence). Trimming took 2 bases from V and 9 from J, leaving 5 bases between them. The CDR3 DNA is TGTGCCAGCAGCCAAACAGGTGAGCAGTTCTTC. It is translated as CASSQTGEQFF.

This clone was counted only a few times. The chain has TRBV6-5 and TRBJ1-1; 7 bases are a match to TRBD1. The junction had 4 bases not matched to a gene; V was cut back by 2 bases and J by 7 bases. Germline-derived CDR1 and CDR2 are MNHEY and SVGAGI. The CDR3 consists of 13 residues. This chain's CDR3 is CASSYQQGNEAFF. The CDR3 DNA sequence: TGTGCCAGCAGTTACCAACAGGGGAATGAAGCTTTCTTT.

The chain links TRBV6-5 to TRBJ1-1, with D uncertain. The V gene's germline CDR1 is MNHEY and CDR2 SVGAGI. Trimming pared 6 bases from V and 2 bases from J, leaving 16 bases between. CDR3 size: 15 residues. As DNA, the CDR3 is TGTGCCAGCAGCCCATCCCCAGGTTTTAACACTGAAGCTTTCTTT. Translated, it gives CASSPSPGFNTEAFF.

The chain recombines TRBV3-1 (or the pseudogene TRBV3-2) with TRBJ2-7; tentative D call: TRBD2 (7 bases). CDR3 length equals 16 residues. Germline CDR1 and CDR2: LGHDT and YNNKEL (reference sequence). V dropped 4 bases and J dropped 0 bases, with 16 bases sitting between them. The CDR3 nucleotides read TGTGCCAGCAGCCCCTTAGGGGGGGACCACTCCTACGAGCAGTACTTC. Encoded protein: CASSPLGGDHSYEQYF.

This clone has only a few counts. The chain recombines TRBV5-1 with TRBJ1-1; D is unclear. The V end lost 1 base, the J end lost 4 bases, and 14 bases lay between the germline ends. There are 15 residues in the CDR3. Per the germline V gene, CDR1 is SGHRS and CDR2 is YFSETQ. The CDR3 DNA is TGCGCCAGCAGCTTGACGTCACCTGAGGGCACTGAAGCTTTCTTT. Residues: CASSLTSPEGTEAFF.

This chain's CDR3 is CASSQTGNSYNEQFF. The CDR3 nucleotides are TGTGCCAGCAGCCAGACCGGGAACTCCTACAATGAGCAGTTCTTC. V is TRBV7-3 and J is TRBJ2-1, with D possibly being TRBD2 (5 bases). Germline CDR1 and CDR2: SGHTA and FQGTGA. This CDR3 has 15 residues. The germline V and J ends were trimmed by 5 bases and 0 bases, with 11 bases remaining between them. Filled out from reference TRBV7-3 and TRBJ2-1, the complete variable domain reads GAGVSQTPSNKVTEKGKYVELRCDPISGHTALYWYRQSLGQGPEFLIYFQGTGAADDSGLPNDRFFAVRPEGSVSTLKIQRTERGDSAVYLCASSQTGNSYNEQFFGPGTRLTVL.

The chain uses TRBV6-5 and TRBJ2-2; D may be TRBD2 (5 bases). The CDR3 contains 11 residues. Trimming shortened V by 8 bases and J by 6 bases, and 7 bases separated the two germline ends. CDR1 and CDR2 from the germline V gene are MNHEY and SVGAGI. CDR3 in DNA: TGTGCCAGCGTGGGAGCCGGGGAGCTGTTTTTT. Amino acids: CASVGAGELFF.

The CDR3 reads CASSSGRPNEQFF. The DNA for the CDR3 is TGTGCCAGCAGCTCCGGGAGGCCCAATGAGCAGTTCTTC. The V call is TRBV7-9, the J call TRBJ2-1; 7 bases fit TRBD2. V lost 4 bases and J lost 6; bases outside the gene matches: 3. CDR3 size: 13 residues. The germline V gene has CDR1 SEHNR and CDR2 FQNEAQ (reference sequence).

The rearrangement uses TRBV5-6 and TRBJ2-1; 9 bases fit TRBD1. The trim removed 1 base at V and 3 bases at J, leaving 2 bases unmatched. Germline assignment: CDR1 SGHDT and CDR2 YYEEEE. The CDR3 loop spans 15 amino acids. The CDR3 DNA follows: TGTGCCAGCAGCTTGTTGACAGGGGGCTACAATGAGCAGTTCTTC. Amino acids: CASSLLTGGYNEQFF.